This T cell receptor (beta chain) is from a study of control samples from healthy donors and cancer patients. Unmatched junction bases numbered 10, after V lost 8 bases and J lost 6 bases. Germline V gene lookup returns CDR1 SGHVS and CDR2 FQNEAQ. The CDR3 consists of 15 residues. Using immunoSEQ multiplex PCR, the repertoire was profiled, and TCRdb retains in-frame clones only, with some absent. This sample carries approximately 100,000 clones, roughly 92% of them seen once, and the ten largest clones take around 2.8%. The specimen sequenced was blood. V and J are TRBV7-8 and TRBJ2-2, with TRBD2 matching 9 bases. The TCR originated in a human donor in good health. The donor label of this sample is uncertain. The CDR3 nucleotides are TGTGCCAGCGGACGATCGACTAGCGGCGCCGGGGAGCTGTTTTTT. As protein: CASGRSTSGAGELFF.